This record looks at one T cell receptor (beta chain) sequence and its context. Its antigen remains unknown. Reverse transcribed after extraction, RNA yielded cDNA as the sequencing template. Data came from immunoSEQ multiplex PCR; TCRdb stores just in-frame clones and leaves some out. In the table there are some 170,000 clones, roughly 66% of which are singletons. As part of sample collection, lesional scalp punch biopsies and peripheral blood were taken from alopecia areata patients. V lost 10 bases to trimming and J lost 0 bases; unmatched junction nucleotides: 11. Germline lookup yields CDR1 SNHLY and CDR2 FYNNEI. The CDR3 has 15 residues. The record originates from a study of CD8+ T cells in alopecia areata. General study points: For lesional scalp, especially alopecia totalis/universalis, clonality was higher than in normal scalp.

The rearrangement joins TRBV2 to TRBJ1-2; 7 positions match TRBD1. The TCR was taken from a human donor with alopecia areata. The specimen comprised CD8+ T cells sorted from blood, sampled at week 0. DNA of the CDR3: TGTGCCATTACCTTCTCCGGGACAGCTAACTATGGCTACACCTTC. It codes for CAITFSGTANYGYTF. The full variable domain, with the rest looked up from reference TRBV2 and TRBJ1-2, is EPEVTQTPSHQVTQMGQEVILRCVPISNHLYFYWYRQILGQKVEFLVSFYNNEISEKSEIFDDQFSVERPDGSNFTLKIRSTKLEDSAMYFCAITFSGTANYGYTFGSGTRLTVV.